This T cell receptor beta chain was sequenced for a study of T cell responses to AZD1222 COVID-19 vaccine. Overall study context: Second-dose groups at about 4 or about 12 weeks were pooled. General study results and limits: Donor demographics were predominantly white British with a female majority; clonal diversity may be underestimated. Unmutated variant regions are reportedly the target of nearly half of TCRs that are spike-specific. Along spike, vaccine-associated CD4 TCRs were found throughout, with dominance at 160-218 and 743-854.

About this clone: Its antigen is still unknown.

The table came from immunoSEQ multiplex PCR; TCRdb's copy has only in-frame clones and leaves some out. The data show about 120,000 clones, about 90% seen once. This CDR3 has 13 residues. The V end lost 5 bases, the J end lost 2 bases, and 9 bases lay between the germline ends. Germline V gene sequence: CDR1 LNHDA, CDR2 SQIVND (reference sequence). The chain uses TRBV19 and TRBJ1-2; perhaps TRBD1 as D (6 bases). This sequence originates from an adult in good health. This specimen was peripheral blood, taken on day 0 of AZD1222 vaccination. CDR3 DNA sequence: TGTGCCAGTAGTCGGGACACCAACTATGGCTACACCTTC. Translation: CASSRDTNYGYTF. Full variable domain (rest looked up from reference TRBV19 and TRBJ1-2): DGGITQSPKYLFRKEGQNVTLSCEQNLNHDAMYWYRQDPGQGLRLIYYSQIVNDFQKGDIAEGYSVSREKKESFPLTVTSAQKNPTAFYLCASSRDTNYGYTFGSGTRLTVV.